The rows below give T cell receptor beta chains drawn from one sample of a study of cytomegalovirus exposure and HLA in healthy donors. TCRdb's copy holds only in-frame clones and misses some; the assay was immunoSEQ multiplex PCR. The table records approximately 240,000 clones, 70% to 85% of them present only once. Sequenced: PBMCs. The receptors were gathered from a woman aged 55-75 years in good health and CMV-seropositive. CDR3s include the opening cysteine and the closing phenylalanine or tryptophan. A D gene is named only where the DNA matches it firmly. Rows give clone size only sometimes, using once, few, many, or a class for an expanded clone.

abundance | j_gene | v_gene | d_gene | CDR3nt | CDR3aa
. | TRBJ1-1 | TRBV2 | TRBD1 | TGTGCCAGCAGCTACAGGGGGCTGTCTTTCTTT | CASSYRGLSFF
. | TRBJ1-5 | TRBV5-5 | TRBD1 | TGTGCCAGCAGCTCCACCGGGACAGGGCTTCAGCCCCAGCATTTT | CASSSTGTGLQPQHF
. | TRBJ2-7 | TRBV11-2 | . | TGTGCCAGCAGCTCTAGAACGGCAGGGACCTACGAGCAGTACTTC | CASSSRTAGTYEQYF
. | TRBJ2-7 | TRBV6-9 | TRBD1 | TGTGCCAGCAGTTATTCCCTCCTCCGGGACAGGGGCAGGGTTGGGGGTTCTAAGGAGCAGTACTTC | CASSYSLLRDRGRVGGSKEQYF
. | TRBJ1-6 | TRBV6-4 | . | TGTGCCAGCAGCCCATCGGTTTTTTATTCACCCCTCCACTTT | CASSPSVFYSPLHF
. | TRBJ2-7 | TRBV7-8 | TRBD2 | TGTGCCAGCAGCTTAGGGACTAGCGCTTCCTACGAGCAGTACTTC | CASSLGTSASYEQYF
few | TRBJ1-5 | TRBV6-1 | . | TGTGCCAGCAGTGAAGCGTGGGAGAATCAGCCCCAGCATTTT | CASSEAWENQPQHF
. | TRBJ1-6 | TRBV5-6 | . | TGTGCCAGCAGCTCCTGGCAACACCCTCGCGGGGTAGTGCTCCACTTT | CASSSWQHPRGVVLHF
. | TRBJ2-7 | TRBV4-1 | TRBD2 | TGCGCCAGCAGCCAACAGGGACTAGCGGGAGGTCGCGAGCAGTACTTC | CASSQQGLAGGREQYF
. | TRBJ2-3 | TRBV18 | . | TGTGCCAGCTCGCTTAGGGGCCATGCAGATACGCAGTATTTT | CASSLRGHADTQYF
. | TRBJ2-7 | TRBV7-9 | . | TGTGCCAGCAGCTCCCAGTGGGAGCAGTACTTC | CASSSQWEQYF
. | TRBJ1-3 | TRBV30 | . | TGTGCCTGGAGTGTAGGGGCGTCGGGAAACACCATATATTTT | CAWSVGASGNTIYF
. | TRBJ2-1 | TRBV19 | TRBD2 | TGTGCCAGTAGTATTCAACTAGCGGGAGATGAGCAGTTCTTC | CASSIQLAGDEQFF